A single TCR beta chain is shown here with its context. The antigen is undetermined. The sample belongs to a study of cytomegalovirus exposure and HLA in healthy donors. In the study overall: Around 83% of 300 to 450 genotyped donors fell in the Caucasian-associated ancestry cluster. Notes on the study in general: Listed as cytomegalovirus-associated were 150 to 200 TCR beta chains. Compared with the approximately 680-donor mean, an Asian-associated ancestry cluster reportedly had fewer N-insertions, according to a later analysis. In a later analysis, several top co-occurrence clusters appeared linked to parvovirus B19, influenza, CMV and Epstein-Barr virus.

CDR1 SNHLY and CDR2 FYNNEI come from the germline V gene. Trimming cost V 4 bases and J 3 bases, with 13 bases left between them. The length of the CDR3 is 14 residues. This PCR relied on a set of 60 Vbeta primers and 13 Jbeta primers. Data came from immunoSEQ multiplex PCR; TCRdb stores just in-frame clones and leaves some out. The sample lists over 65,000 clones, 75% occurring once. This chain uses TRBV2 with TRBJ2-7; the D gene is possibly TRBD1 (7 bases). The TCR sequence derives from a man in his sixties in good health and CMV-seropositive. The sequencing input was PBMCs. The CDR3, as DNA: TGTGCCAGCAGTGGTGACAGGGACTTCTACGAGCAGTACTTC. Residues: CASSGDRDFYEQYF.